This T cell receptor beta chain derives from a study of blood T cell repertoires in COVID-19. As for the study in general: T cells, B-cell-depleted T cells, or PBMCs supplied cDNA or gDNA.

J gave up 0 bases and V 4 bases, and 5 bases lay outside the gene matches. CDR3 length equals 15 residues. CDR1 SQVTM and CDR2 ANQGSEA come from the germline V gene. Per the authors' pipeline: Quantification of nucleated cells was approximated via reference gene primer amplification. The method was immunoSEQ multiplex PCR; TCRdb's version includes in-frame clones alone and lacks a portion of them. The V and J calls and clone size were taken over from that table, and D and trimming were inferred from the DNA. The table shows about 230,000 clones, with approximately 87% occurring only once. The chain joins TRBV29-1 to TRBJ2-2; 7 bases line up with TRBD1. Specimen: peripheral blood. The TCR comes from a woman in her seventies with active or convalescent COVID-19. CDR3 coding DNA: TGCAGCGTTGTGATGGGACAGTCGAACACCGGGGAGCTGTTTTTT. Translated, it gives CSVVMGQSNTGELFF.